This TCR beta chain was observed in a study of blood T cell repertoires in COVID-19. Study information: From the United States, Italy and Spain came samples of acute and convalescent COVID-19. PBMCs, B-cell-depleted T cells, or T cells provided the cDNA or gDNA that made up the material.

As handled by the study authors: Quantification of nucleated cells was approximated via reference gene primer amplification. Only in-frame clones appear in the TCRdb table, and some are missing; sequencing was by immunoSEQ multiplex PCR. V and J calls and clone size are copied from that table; D and trimming were computed from the DNA. The sample yields over 100,000 clones, roughly 83% seen once. This clonotype was sampled from a woman older than 75 with acute or convalescent COVID-19. Sequencing was done on a sample of peripheral blood.

Written as DNA, the CDR3 is TGTGCCAGTGCCGGCGGCTACGAGCAGTACTTC. Its protein product is CASAGGYEQYF. The V gene is TRBV6-6, the J gene TRBJ2-7; D call uncertain. The CDR3 covers 11 residues. Germline values: CDR1 MNHNY, CDR2 SVGAGI (reference sequence). V lost 9 bases, J lost 3 bases, and 9 bases lay in between.